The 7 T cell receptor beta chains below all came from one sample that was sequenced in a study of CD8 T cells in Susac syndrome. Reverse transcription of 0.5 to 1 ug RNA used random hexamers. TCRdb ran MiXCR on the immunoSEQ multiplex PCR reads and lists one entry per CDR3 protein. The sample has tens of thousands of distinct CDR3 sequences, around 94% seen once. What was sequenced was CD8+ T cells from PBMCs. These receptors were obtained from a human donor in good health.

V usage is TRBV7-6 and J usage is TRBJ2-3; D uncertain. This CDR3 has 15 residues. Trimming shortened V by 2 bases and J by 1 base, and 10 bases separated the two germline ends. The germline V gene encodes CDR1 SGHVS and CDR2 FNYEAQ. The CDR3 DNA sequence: TGTGCCAGCAGCTTAAGGGCCCGGGGCACAGATACGCAGTATTTT. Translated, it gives CASSLRARGTDTQYF. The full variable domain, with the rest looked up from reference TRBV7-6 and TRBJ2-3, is GAGVSQSPRYKVTKRGQDVALRCDPISGHVSLYWYRQALGQGPEFLTYFNYEAQQDKSGLPNDRFSAERPEGSISTLTIQRTEQRDSAMYRCASSLRARGTDTQYFGPGTRLTVL.

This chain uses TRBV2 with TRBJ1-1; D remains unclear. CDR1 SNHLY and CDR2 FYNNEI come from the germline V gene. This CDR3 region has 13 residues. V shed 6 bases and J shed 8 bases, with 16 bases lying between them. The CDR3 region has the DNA TGTGCCAGCAGGGGAGACACTCAACTCGAAGCTTTCTTT. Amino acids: CASRGDTQLEAFF.

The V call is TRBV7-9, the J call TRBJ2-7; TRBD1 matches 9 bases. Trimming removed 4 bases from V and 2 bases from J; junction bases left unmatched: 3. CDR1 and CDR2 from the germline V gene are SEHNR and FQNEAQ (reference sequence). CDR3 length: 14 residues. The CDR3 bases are TGTGCCAGCAGCTCCGGGACAGGGACCTACGAGCAGTACTTC. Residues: CASSSGTGTYEQYF.

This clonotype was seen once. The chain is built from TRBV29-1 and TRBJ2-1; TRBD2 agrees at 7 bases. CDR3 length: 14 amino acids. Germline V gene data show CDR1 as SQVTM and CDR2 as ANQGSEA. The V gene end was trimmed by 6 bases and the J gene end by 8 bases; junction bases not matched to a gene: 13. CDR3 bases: TGCAGCGTCTCTAGGGGCGGGAGTTTTGATGAGCAGTTCTTC. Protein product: CSVSRGGSFDEQFF.

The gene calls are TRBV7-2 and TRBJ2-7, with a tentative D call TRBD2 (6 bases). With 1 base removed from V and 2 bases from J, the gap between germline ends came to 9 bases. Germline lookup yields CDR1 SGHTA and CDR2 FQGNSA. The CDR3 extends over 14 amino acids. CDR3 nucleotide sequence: TGTGCCAGCAGCTTAGGCGGGGAAACCTACGAGCAGTACTTC. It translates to CASSLGGETYEQYF.

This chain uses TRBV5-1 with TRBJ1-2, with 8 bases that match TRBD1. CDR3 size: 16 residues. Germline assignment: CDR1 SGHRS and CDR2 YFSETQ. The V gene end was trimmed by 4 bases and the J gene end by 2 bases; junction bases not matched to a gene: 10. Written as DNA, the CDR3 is TGCGCCAGCAGCCCCGGGACAGGATCTAGAAACTATGGCTACACCTTC. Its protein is CASSPGTGSRNYGYTF.

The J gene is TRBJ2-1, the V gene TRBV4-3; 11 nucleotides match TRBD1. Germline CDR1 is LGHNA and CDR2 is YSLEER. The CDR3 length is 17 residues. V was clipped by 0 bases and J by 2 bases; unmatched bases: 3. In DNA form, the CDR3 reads TGCGCCAGCAGCCAAGACGGGGGACAGGGGGCCTACAATGAGCAGTTCTTC. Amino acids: CASSQDGGQGAYNEQFF.